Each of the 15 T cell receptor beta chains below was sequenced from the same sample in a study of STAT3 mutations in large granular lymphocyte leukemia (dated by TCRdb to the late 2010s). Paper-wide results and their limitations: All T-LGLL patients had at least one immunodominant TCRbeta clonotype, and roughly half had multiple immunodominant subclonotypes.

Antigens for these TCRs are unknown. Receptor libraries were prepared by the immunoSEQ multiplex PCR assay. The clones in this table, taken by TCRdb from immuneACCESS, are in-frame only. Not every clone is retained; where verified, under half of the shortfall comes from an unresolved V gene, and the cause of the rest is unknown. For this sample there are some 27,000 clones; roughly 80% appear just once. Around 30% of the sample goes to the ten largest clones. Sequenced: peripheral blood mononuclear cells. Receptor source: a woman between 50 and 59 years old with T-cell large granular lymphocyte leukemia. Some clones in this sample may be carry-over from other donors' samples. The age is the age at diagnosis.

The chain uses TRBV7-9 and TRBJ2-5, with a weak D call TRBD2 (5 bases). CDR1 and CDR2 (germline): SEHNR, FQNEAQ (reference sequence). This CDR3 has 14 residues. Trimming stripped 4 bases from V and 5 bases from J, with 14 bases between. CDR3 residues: CASSYGWRPETQYF. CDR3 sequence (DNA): TGTGCCAGCAGCTACGGATGGAGGCCGGAGACCCAGTACTTC. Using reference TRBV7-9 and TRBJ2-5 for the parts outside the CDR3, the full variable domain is DTGVSQNPRHKITKRGQNVTFRCDPISEHNRLYWYRQTLGQGPEFLTYFQNEAQLEKSRLLSDRFSAERPKGSFSTLEIQRTEQGDSAMYLCASSYGWRPETQYFGPGTRLLVL.

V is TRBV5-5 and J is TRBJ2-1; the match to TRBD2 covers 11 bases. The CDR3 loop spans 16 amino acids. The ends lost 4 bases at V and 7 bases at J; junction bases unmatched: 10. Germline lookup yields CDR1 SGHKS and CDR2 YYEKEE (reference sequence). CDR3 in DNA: TGTGCCAGCAGCCTCGGGACTAGCGGCCTGGTAAATGAGCAGTTCTTC. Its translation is CASSLGTSGLVNEQFF.

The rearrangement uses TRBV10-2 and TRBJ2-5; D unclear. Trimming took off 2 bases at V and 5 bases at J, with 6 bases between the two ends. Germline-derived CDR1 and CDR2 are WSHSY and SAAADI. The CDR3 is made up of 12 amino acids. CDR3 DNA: TGCGCCAGCAGTGAGCTTCAGGAGACCCAGTACTTC. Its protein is CASSELQETQYF.

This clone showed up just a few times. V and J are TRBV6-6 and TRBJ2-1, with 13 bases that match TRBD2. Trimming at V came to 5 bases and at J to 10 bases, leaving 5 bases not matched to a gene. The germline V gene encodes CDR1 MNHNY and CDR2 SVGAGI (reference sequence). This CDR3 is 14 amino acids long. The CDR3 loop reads CASSGTSGAGEQFF. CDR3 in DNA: TGTGCCAGCAGTGGGACTAGCGGGGCAGGGGAGCAGTTCTTC.

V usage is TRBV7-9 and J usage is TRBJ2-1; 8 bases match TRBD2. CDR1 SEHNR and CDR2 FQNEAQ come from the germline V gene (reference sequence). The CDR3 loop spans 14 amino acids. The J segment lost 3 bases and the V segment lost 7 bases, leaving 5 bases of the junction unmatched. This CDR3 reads CASTKAGDYNEQFF. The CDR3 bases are TGTGCCAGCACAAAAGCGGGAGACTACAATGAGCAGTTCTTC. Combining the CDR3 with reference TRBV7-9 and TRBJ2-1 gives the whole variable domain DTGVSQNPRHKITKRGQNVTFRCDPISEHNRLYWYRQTLGQGPEFLTYFQNEAQLEKSRLLSDRFSAERPKGSFSTLEIQRTEQGDSAMYLCASTKAGDYNEQFFGPGTRLTVL.

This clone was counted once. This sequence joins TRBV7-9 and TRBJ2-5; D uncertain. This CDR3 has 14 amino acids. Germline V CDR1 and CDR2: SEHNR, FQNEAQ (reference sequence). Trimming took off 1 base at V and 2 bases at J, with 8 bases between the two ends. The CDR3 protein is CASSLGLGQETQYF. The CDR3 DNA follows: TGTGCCAGCAGCTTAGGGTTAGGGCAAGAGACCCAGTACTTC.

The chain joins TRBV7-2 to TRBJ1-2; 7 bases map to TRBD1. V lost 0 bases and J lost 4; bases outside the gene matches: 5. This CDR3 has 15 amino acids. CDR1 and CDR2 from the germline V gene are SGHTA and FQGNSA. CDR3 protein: CASSLAHGQVYGYTF. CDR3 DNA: TGTGCCAGCAGCTTAGCCCACGGACAGGTCTATGGCTACACCTTC. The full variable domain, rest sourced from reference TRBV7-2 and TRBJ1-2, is GAGVSQSPSNKVTEKGKDVELRCDPISGHTALYWYRQSLGQGLEFLIYFQGNSAPDKSGLPSDRFSAERTGGSVSTLTIQRTQQEDSAVYLCASSLAHGQVYGYTFGSGTRLTVV.

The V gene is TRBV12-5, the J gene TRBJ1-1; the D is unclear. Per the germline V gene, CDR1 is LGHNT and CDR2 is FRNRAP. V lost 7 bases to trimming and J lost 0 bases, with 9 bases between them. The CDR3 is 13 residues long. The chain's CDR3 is CASALTLNTEAFF. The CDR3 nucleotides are TGTGCTAGTGCCTTGACACTGAACACTGAAGCTTTCTTT.

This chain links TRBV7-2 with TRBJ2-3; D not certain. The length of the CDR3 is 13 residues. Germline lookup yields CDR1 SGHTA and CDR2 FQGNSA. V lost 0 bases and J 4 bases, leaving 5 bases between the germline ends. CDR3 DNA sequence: TGTGCCAGCAGCTTAGCGCCCCCAGATACGCAGTATTTT. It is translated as CASSLAPPDTQYF.

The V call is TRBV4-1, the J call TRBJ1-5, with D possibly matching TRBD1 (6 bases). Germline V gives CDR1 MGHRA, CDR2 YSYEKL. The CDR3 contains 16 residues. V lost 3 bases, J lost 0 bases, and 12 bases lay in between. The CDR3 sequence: CASSHSGAYSNQPQHF. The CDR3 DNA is TGCGCCAGCAGCCACTCGGGGGCATATAGCAATCAGCCCCAGCATTTT.

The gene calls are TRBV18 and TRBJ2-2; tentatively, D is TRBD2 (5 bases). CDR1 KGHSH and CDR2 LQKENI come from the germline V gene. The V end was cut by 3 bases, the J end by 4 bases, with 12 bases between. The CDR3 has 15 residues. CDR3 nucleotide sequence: TGTGCCAGCTCACCGTCGACGGGAAGCACCGGGGAGCTGTTTTTT. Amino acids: CASSPSTGSTGELFF.

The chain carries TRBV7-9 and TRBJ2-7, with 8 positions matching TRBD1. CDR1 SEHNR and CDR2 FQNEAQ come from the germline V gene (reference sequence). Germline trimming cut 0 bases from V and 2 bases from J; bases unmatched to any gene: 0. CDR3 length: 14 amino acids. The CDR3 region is CASSLATGAYEQYF. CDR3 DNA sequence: TGTGCCAGCAGCTTAGCGACAGGGGCCTACGAGCAGTACTTC.

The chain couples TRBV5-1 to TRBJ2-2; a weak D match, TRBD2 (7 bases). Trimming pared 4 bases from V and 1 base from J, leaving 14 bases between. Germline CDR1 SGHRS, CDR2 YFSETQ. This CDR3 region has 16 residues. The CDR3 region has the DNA TGCGCCAGCAGCGGGGGGGCGTTACTGAACACCGGGGAGCTGTTTTTT. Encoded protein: CASSGGALLNTGELFF.

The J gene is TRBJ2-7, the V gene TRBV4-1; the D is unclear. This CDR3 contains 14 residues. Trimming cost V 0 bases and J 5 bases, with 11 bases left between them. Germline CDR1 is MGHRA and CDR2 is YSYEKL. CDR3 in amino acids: CASSQDSGFNEQYF. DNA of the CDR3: TGCGCCAGCAGCCAAGATTCTGGATTCAACGAGCAGTACTTC.

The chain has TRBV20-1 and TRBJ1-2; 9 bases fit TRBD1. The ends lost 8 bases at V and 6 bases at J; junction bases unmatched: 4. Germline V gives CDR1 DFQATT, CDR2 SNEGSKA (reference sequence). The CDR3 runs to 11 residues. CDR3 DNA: TGCAGTTTTGACAGGGGGAATGGCTACACCTTC. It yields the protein CSFDRGNGYTF.